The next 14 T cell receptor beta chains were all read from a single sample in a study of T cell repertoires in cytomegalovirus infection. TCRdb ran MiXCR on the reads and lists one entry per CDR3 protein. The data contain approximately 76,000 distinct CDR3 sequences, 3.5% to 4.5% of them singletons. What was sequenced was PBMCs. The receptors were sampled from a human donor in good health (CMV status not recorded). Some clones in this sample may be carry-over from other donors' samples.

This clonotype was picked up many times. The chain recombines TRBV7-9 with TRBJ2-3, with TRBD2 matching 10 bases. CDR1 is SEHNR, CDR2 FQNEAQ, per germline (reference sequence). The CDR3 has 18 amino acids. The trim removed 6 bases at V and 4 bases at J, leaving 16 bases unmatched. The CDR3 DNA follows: TGTGCCAGCAGGTCTCCCTTAGGGACTAGCGCAATCTCAGATACGCAGTATTTT. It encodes CASRSPLGTSAISDTQYF.

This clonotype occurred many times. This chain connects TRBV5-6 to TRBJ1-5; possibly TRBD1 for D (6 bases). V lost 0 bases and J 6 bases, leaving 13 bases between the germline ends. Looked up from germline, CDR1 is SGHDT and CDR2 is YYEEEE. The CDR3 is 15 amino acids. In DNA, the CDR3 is TGTGCCAGCAGCTTGGAAGGGGGTTCTGGTCAGCCCCAGCATTTT. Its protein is CASSLEGGSGQPQHF.

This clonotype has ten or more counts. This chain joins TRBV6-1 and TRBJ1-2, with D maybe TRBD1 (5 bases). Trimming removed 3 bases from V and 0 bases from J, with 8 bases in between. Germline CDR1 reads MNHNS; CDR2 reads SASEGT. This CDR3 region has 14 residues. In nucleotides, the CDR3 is TGTGCCAGCAGTGACAGGGCTTCTAACTATGGCTACACCTTC. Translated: CASSDRASNYGYTF.

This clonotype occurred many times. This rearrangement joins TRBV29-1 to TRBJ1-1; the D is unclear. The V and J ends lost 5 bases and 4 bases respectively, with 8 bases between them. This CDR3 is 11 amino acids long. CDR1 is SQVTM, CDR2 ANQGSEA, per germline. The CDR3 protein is CSVRGPTEAFF. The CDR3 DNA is TGCAGCGTTCGGGGTCCCACTGAAGCTTTCTTT.

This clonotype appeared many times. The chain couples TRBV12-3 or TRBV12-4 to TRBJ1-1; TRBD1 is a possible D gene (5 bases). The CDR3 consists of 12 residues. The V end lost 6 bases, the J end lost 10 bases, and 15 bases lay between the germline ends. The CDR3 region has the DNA TGTGCCAGCAGATTGGGGGAGGGTCGAGCTTTCTTT. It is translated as CASRLGEGRAFF.

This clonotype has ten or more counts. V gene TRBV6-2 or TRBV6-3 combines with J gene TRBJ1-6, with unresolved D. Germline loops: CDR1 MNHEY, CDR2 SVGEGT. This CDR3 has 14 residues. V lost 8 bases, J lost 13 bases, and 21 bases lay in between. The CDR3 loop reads CASHTTFGLSPLHF. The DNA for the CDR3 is TGTGCCAGCCATACGACATTTGGATTGTCGCCCCTCCACTTT.

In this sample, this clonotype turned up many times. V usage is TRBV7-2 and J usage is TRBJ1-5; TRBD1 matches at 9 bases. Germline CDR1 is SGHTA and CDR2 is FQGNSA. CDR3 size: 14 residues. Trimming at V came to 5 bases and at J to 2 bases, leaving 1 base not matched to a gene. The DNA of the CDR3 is TGTGCCAGCAGCACAGGGGGCGGCAATCAGCCCCAGCATTTT. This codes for CASSTGGGNQPQHF. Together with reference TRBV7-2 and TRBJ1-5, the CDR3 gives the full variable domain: GAGVSQSPSNKVTEKGKDVELRCDPISGHTALYWYRQSLGQGLEFLIYFQGNSAPDKSGLPSDRFSAERTGGSVSTLTIQRTQQEDSAVYLCASSTGGGNQPQHFGDGTRLSIL.

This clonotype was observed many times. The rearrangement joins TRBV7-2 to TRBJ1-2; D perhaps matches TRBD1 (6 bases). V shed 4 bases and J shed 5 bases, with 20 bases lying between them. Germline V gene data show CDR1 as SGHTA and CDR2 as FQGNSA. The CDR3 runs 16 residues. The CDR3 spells CASSSTGIDGLYGYTF. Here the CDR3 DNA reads TGTGCCAGCAGCTCCACAGGGATCGACGGCCTATATGGCTACACCTTC.

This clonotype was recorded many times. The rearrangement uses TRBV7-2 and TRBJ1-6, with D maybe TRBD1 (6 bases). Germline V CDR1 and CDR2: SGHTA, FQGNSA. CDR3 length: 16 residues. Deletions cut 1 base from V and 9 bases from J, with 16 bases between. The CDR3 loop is CASSLEGETVSSPLHF. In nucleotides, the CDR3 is TGTGCCAGCAGCTTAGAGGGGGAAACCGTATCTTCACCCCTCCACTTT.

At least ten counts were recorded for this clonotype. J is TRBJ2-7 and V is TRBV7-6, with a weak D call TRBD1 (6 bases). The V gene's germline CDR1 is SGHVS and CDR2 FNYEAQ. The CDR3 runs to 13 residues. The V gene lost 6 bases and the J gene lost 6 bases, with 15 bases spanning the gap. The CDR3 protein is CASSSQTGSEQYF. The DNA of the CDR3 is TGTGCCAGCAGTTCGCAGACAGGAAGCGAGCAGTACTTC.

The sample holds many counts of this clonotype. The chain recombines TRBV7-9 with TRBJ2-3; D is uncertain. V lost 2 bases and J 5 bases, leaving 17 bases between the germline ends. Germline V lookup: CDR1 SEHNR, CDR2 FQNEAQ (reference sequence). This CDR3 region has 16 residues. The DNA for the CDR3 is TGTGCCAGCAGCTTATGGTGGAGTAGGGATGGAGATACGCAGTATTTT. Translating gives CASSLWWSRDGDTQYF.

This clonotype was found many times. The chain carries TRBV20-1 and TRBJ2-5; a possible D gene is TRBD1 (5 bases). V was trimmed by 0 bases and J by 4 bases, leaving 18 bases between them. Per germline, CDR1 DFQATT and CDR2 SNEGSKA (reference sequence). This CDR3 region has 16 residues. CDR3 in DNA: TGCAGTGCTAGAGACTATCGCAGGGTTATGGGAGAGACCCAGTACTTC. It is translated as CSARDYRRVMGETQYF.

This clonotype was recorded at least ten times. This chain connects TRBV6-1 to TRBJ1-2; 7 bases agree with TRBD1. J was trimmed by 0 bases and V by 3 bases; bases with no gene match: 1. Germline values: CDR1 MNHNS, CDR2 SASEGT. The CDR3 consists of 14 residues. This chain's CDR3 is CASSEGQTNYGYTF. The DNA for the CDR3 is TGTGCCAGCAGTGAGGGACAGACTAACTATGGCTACACCTTC.

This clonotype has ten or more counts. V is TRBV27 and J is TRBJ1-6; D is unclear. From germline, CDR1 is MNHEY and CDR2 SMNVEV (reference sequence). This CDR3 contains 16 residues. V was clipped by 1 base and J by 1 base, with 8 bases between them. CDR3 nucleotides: TGTGCCAGCAGTTTATGGCTTCAATCCTATAATTCACCCCTCCACTTT. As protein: CASSLWLQSYNSPLHF.